This TCR beta chain was found in a study of blood T cell repertoires in COVID-19. Seattle patients were enrolled while actively infected and followed longitudinally. The CDR3 consists of 13 residues. Trimming took 3 bases from V and 7 from J, leaving 10 bases between them. The germline CDR1 and CDR2 sequences are MNHEY and SMNVEV (reference sequence). In the original processing: Counts of nucleated cells, estimated from reference gene primer amplification, were obtained. TCRdb keeps only in-frame clones here, not all; method: immunoSEQ multiplex PCR. V and J calls and clone size come straight from that table; D and trimming were deduced from the DNA. Here the sample spans 300,000 to 400,000 clones, 80% to 90% being singletons.

The J gene is TRBJ1-5, the V gene TRBV27, with TRBD1 as a possible D gene (5 bases). The sequence came from a woman in her twenties or thirties with COVID-19, enrolled during active disease. The sequenced sample consisted of peripheral blood. CDR3 nucleotide sequence: TGTGCCAGCAGTTTGCGGACATACCAGCCCCAGCATTTT. It yields the protein CASSLRTYQPQHF.